A selection of T cell receptor beta chains follows, all from one sample in a study of T cell changes during pregnancy in multiple sclerosis. TCRdb's copy holds only in-frame clones and misses some; the assay was immunoSEQ multiplex PCR. Here the sample spans more than 55,000 clones, about 85% being singletons. Specimen: CD4+ T cells from peripheral blood mononuclear cells, collected in the third trimester of pregnancy. The origin of the receptors is a female donor with multiple sclerosis, enrolled in a pregnancy study. The CDR3 runs from the conserved cysteine through the conserved F or W. The D gene is left open where the match is weak. Rows give clone size only sometimes, using once, few, many, or a class for an expanded clone.

cdr3_nt cdr3_aa j_call cdr3_length v_call d_call clone_size
TGTGCCAGCTCACCCAGGTCGGGGGAGACCCAGTACTTC CASSPRSGETQYF TRBJ2-5 13 TRBV18 . .
TGTGCCACGCTACCCACCGACAGGTTCATAGGCTACACCTTC CATLPTDRFIGYTF TRBJ1-2 14 TRBV6-1 . .
TGTGCCAGTCGGACAGGGGGATTCTATGGCTACACCTTC CASRTGGFYGYTF TRBJ1-2 13 TRBV19 TRBD1 .
TGTGCCATCAGTGAGTCGGTAGCCACAGATACGCAGTATTTT CAISESVATDTQYF TRBJ2-3 14 TRBV10-3 . few
TGTGCCAGCAGTGAGCGACAGGGAGTACACTTC CASSERQGVHF TRBJ2-7 11 TRBV6-6 TRBD1 .
TGCGCCAGCAGCCTCGAGGCGGGAGTAGTCCGCAATGAGCAGTTCTTC CASSLEAGVVRNEQFF TRBJ2-1 16 TRBV5-1 TRBD2 .
TGTGCCAGCAGTGAGCAGGGAGGTCAGCCCCAGCATTTT CASSEQGGQPQHF TRBJ1-5 13 TRBV6-1 . .
TGTGCCAGCAGTGAGCCGGGACTAGGAAATGAGCAGTTCTTC CASSEPGLGNEQFF TRBJ2-1 14 TRBV6-5 TRBD2 once
TGTGCCGGTCGGAGGGGAAGTGACACTGAAGCTTTCTTT CAGRRGSDTEAFF TRBJ1-1 13 TRBV6-1 . few
TGTGCCAGCAGCCGAAACTTGATACCTGAAGCTTTCTTT CASSRNLIPEAFF TRBJ1-1 13 TRBV7-2 . .
TGTGCCTGGCAGACAGGGGCGAATCAGCCCCAGCATTTT CAWQTGANQPQHF TRBJ1-5 13 TRBV30 TRBD1 .
TGTGCCAGCACTTGGCGGGTGGGCGGCGAGCAGTACTTC CASTWRVGGEQYF TRBJ2-7 13 TRBV6-5 . once
TGTGCCAGCAGGACCACAGGGGGTAGCAATCAGCCCCAGCATTTT CASRTTGGSNQPQHF TRBJ1-5 15 TRBV2 TRBD1 .
TGTGCCAGCAGCGCCCGACAGAAGAGAAGCACAGATACGCAGTATTTT CASSARQKRSTDTQYF TRBJ2-3 16 TRBV9 . .
TGTGCCAGCAGCTCGGGGGGGGCGAACACCGGGGAGCTGTTTTTT CASSSGGANTGELFF TRBJ2-2 15 TRBV5-5 TRBD2 once
TGTGCCAGCAGCTTAGGACTGACGAACACTGAAGCTTTCTTT CASSLGLTNTEAFF TRBJ1-1 14 TRBV7-2 . .
TGCGCCAGCAGCTTGGGGACTATAGGCGACGAGCAGTACTTC CASSLGTIGDEQYF TRBJ2-7 14 TRBV5-1 . few
TGTGCCAGCAGAACCCGTGGAGGGAGCTACACCTTC CASRTRGGSYTF TRBJ1-2 12 TRBV6-5 . .
TGTGCCAGTGGACTAGCGGGACCCTACGAGCAGTACTTC CASGLAGPYEQYF TRBJ2-7 13 TRBV19 TRBD2 .
TGCGCCAGCAAGGAGACAGGGAAGTCTGGCTACACCTTC CASKETGKSGYTF TRBJ1-2 13 TRBV5-1 TRBD1 .
TGTGCCAGCAGCCTGACAGGGGAATCGGAGACCCAGTACTTC CASSLTGESETQYF TRBJ2-5 14 TRBV7-6 TRBD1 .
TGTGCCAGCAGCTCCGAGAATACGCAGTATTTT CASSSENTQYF TRBJ2-3 11 TRBV6-6 . .
TGTGCCAGCAGCGTAGCAACCGGGACACAGTACGAGCAGTACTTC CASSVATGTQYEQYF TRBJ2-7 15 TRBV9 . .
TGCGCCAGCAGTATAGGACTAGCAGTCTCCGAGCAGTACTTC CASSIGLAVSEQYF TRBJ2-7 14 TRBV5-1 TRBD2 .
TGTGCCAGCAAGGAATTCGGGTTAGGAACCTACGAGCAGTACTTC CASKEFGLGTYEQYF TRBJ2-7 15 TRBV6-5 . .
TGTGCCATCAGCGTACAGGGGGGGAATCAGCCCCAGCATTTT CAISVQGGNQPQHF TRBJ1-5 14 TRBV10-3 TRBD1 .
TGTGCCAGCAGTGAAATCGAGGCTTCTAGCGGGACCCAGTACTTC CASSEIEASSGTQYF TRBJ2-5 15 TRBV2 TRBD2 few
TGTGCCAGCAGATCTTTCACACTGAACACTGAAGCTTTCTTT CASRSFTLNTEAFF TRBJ1-1 14 TRBV5-6 . .
TGTGCCTGGAGTGTACTCTCGGGACTAGCGGACAATGAGCAGTTCTTC CAWSVLSGLADNEQFF TRBJ2-1 16 TRBV30 TRBD2 .